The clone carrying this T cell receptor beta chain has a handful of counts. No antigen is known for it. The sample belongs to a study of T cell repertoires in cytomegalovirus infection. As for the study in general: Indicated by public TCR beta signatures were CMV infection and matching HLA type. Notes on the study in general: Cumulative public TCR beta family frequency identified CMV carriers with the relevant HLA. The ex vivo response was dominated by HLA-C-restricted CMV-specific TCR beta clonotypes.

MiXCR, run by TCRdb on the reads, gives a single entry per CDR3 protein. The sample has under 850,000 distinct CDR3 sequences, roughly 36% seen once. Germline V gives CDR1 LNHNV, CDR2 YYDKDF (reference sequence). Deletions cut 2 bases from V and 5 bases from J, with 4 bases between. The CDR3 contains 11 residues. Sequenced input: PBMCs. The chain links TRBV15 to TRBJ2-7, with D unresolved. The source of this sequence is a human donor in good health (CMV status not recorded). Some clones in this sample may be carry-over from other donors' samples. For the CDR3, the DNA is TGTGCCACCAGCAGATTCAACGAGCAGTACTTC. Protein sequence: CATSRFNEQYF.